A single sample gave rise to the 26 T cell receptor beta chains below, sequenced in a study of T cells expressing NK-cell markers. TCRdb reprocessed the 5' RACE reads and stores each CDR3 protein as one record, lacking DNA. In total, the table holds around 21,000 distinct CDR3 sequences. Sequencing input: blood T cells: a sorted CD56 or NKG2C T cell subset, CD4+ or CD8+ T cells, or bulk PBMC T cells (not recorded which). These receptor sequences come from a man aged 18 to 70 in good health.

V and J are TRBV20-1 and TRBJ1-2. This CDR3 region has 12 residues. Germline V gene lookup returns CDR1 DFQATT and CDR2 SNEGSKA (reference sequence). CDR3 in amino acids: CSASRGNYGYTF.

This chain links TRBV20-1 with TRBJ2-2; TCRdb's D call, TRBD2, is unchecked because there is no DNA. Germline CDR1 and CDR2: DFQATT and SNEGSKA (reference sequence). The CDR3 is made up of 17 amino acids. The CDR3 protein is CSAKRTSGRANTGELFF.

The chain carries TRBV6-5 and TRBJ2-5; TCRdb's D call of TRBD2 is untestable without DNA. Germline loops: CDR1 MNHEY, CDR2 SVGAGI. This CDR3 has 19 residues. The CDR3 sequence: CATSSSPMTSGSKRETQYF.

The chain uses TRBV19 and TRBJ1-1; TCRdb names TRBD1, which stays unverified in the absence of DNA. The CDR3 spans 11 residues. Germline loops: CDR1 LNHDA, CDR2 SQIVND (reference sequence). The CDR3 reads CASEGAEEAFF.

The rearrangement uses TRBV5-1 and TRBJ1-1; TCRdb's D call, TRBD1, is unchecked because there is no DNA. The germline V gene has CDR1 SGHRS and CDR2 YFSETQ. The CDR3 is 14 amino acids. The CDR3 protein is CASSYRESNTEAFF.

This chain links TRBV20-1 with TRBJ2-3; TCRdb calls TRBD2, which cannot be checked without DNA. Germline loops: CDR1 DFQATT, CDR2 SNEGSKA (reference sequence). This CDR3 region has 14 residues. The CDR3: CSAGGSGITDTQYF.

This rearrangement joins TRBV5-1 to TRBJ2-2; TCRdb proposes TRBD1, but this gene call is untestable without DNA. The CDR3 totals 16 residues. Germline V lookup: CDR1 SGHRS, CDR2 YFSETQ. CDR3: CASSPGHLTNTGELFF.

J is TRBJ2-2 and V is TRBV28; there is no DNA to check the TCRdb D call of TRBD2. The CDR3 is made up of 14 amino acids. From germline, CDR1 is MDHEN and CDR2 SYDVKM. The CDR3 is CASSLLPRAGELFF.

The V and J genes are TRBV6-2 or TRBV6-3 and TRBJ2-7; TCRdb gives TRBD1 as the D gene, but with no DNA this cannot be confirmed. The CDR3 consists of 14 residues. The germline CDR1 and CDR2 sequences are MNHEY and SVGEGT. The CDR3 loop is CASNTGQGAREQYF.

The CDR3 protein is CASRRTGGVSYNEQFF. This chain links TRBV6-1 with TRBJ2-1; there is no DNA to check the TCRdb D call of TRBD1. Germline CDR1 and CDR2: MNHNS and SASEGT. CDR3 length: 16 residues.

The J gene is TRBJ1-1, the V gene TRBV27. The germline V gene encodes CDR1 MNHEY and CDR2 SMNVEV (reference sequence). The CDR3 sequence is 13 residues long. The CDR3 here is CASSLDRFTEAFF.

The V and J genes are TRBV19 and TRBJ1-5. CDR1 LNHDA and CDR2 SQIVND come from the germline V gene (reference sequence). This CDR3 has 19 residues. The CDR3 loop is CASSISGQGGGSGNQPQHF.

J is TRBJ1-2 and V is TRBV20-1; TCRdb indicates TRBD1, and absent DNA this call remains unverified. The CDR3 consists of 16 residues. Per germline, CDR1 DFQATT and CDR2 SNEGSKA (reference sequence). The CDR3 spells CSAPPSYRDRSYGYTF.

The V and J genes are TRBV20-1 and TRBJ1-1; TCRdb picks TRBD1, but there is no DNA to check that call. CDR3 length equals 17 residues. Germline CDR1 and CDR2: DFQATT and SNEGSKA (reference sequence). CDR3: CSAFTSTASTGNTEAFF.

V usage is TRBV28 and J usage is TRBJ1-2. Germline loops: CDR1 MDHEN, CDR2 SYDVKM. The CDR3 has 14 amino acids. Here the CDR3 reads CASSPPDNLPGYTF.

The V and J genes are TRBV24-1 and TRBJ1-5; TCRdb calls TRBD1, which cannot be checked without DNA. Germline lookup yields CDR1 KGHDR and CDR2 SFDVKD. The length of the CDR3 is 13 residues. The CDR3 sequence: CATSQRAGQPQHF.

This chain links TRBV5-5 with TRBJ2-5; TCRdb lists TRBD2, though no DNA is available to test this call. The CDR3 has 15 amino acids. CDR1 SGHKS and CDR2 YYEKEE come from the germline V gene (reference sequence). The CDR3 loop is CASSLLAGTQETQYF.

CDR3 sequence: CASSLASATMNTEAFF. V is TRBV11-1 and J is TRBJ1-1. Germline CDR1 reads SGHAT; CDR2 reads FQDESV (reference sequence). This CDR3 has 16 amino acids.

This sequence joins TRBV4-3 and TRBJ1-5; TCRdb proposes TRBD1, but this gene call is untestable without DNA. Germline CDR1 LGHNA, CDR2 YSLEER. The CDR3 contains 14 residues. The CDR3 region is CASSRDSHNQPQHF.

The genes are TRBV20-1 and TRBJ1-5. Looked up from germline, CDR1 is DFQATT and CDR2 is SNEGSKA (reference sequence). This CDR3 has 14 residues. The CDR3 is CSARGRVNNQPQHF.

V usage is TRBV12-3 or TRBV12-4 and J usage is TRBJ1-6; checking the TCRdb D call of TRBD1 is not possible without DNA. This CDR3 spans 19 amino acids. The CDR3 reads CASQTLSGQASSYNSPLHF.

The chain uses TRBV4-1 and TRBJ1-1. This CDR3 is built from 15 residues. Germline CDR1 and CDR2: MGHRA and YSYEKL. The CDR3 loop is CASSQDVLGNTEAFF.

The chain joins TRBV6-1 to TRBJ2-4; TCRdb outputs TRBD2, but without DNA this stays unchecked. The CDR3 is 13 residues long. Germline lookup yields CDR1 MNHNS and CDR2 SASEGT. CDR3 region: CASSERARDIQYF.

CDR3 region: CAISRTGRNTGELFF. J is TRBJ2-2 and V is TRBV10-3; TCRdb selects TRBD1, and the lack of DNA leaves this call unchecked. This CDR3 is 15 amino acids long. Germline loops: CDR1 ENHRY, CDR2 SYGVKD.

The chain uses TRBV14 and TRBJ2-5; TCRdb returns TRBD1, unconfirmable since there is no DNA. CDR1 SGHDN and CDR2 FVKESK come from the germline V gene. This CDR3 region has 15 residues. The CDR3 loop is CASSQGGWYQETQYF.

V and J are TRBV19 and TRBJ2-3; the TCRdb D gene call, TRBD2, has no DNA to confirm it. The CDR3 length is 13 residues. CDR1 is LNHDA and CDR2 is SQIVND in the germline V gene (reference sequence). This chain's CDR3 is CATLAGNTDTQYF.